The T cell receptor (beta chain) under discussion was sequenced for a study of OX40 agonist ivuxolimab in advanced cancers. At the level of the whole study: The costimulatory receptor OX40 (CD134) was targeted by ivuxolimab, a fully human IgG2 agonistic monoclonal antibody. Intravenous ivuxolimab was administered to patients every 2 weeks at six dose levels: 0.01, 0.1, 0.3, 1.5, 3 and 10 mg/kg. Of the 50 or so patients in dose escalation, 19 had hepatocellular carcinoma, about 15 had melanoma, 9 had renal cell carcinoma and 9 had head and neck cancer. The dose-escalation cohort was about 86% male with a mean age of roughly 62 years, ranging from roughly 20 to 80. Prior anti-PD-1, anti-PD-L1 or anti-CTLA-4 therapy was permitted, and approximately 40% of dose-escalation patients had received checkpoint inhibitors. Partial responses were achieved by three dose-escalation patients, of whom one had hepatocellular carcinoma and two had cutaneous melanoma. The purpose of peripheral TCRbeta sequencing was to test whether ivuxolimab changed TCR sequence diversity and led to clonal T-cell expansion. The paper covers the monotherapy dose-escalation part of the phase I ivuxolimab trial, which included N = 52 patients.

The paper as a whole reports these results and caveats: Antigen specificity was not determined for the clonally expanded peripheral T cells. Partial responders in the 0.1-3.0 mg/kg groups had among the lowest normalized peripheral clonal expansion, especially among CD8+ T cells. Low levels of normalized T-cell clonal expansion were also seen in some nonresponding patients. After ivuxolimab, expanded clones were on average more numerous among CD8+ T cells than among CD4+ T cells. Clonal expansion of both CD4+ and CD8+ blood T cells was observed from baseline to week 6 at doses 0.1 to 3.0 mg/kg.

The germline V gene gives CDR1 as SGHVS and CDR2 as FQNEAQ. Trimming leaves V shorter by 1 base and J shorter by 6 bases, with the junction holding 11 bases beyond the gene matches. The CDR3 spans 17 residues, from the cysteine through the phenylalanine. The CDR3 DNA has 51 bases and is translated from base 1. Regarding this clone: The antigen it binds to is not known. Qualities for individual bases were not recorded, and no much larger clone is one base off.

Patients with a history of autoimmune disease or receiving systemic immunosuppression were excluded from the trial. In every dose cohort, peripheral blood was drawn for TCR sequencing at baseline, cycle 4 day 1, and cycle 7 day 1. The samples were taken from a phase I, first-in-human, multicenter, open-label dose-escalation trial of ivuxolimab. Adults with locally advanced or metastatic melanoma, renal cell, hepatocellular, or head and neck squamous cell carcinoma were enrolled in the trial. CD4+ and CD8+ T cells were sorted separately from peripheral blood before TCR sequencing. To sequence the TCRbeta CDR3 region, genomic DNA was isolated from the sorted cells. The immunoSEQ Assay was used to sequence the TCRbeta CDR3 regions. Imported from immuneACCESS, the table was reduced by TCRdb to in-frame sequences with V and J called. These copies leave out some clones; in studies compared against another copy, an unresolved V gene accounts for under half, and the cause of the remainder is not known. This sample has tens of thousands of clones in its table, and about four fifths of those were observed once. The ten largest make up about 5.5% of the sample.

The source material was CD4+ or CD8+ T cells sorted from blood, sampled in a trial of the OX40 agonist ivuxolimab. The sequence was obtained from an adult with an advanced solid tumor such as melanoma, head and neck, liver or kidney cancer. The sequence is built from TRBV7-8 and TRBJ2-2, and 7 junctional nucleotides match TRBD2. The CDR3 region reads CASSLGGSGRASGELFF. The nucleotide sequence is given as TGTGCCAGCAGCTTAGGGGGGAGTGGGAGGGCTTCCGGGGAGCTGTTTTTT.